The 16 T cell receptor beta chains listed next were all sequenced from one sample in a study of shared clonotypes between healthy human individuals. The protocol was immunoSEQ multiplex PCR, while the TCRdb copy is restricted to in-frame clones and leaves out a portion. The table lists around 2,000,000 clones, 85% to 95% of them singletons, with about 0.13% in the top ten. The sample was naive CD4+ T cells sorted from blood. Subset of the sample: CD45RA+ positively selected. Receptors originate from a man between 18 and 35 years old in good health.

This clone was picked up a small number of times. The same CDR3 can be traced to other DNA sequences in this sample. J is TRBJ2-2 and V is TRBV5-1, with unresolved D. V was pared by 2 bases and J by 2 bases, with 1 base between. This CDR3 spans 12 amino acids. The germline V gene encodes CDR1 SGHRS and CDR2 YFSETQ. The CDR3 region is CASSFNTGELFF. DNA for the CDR3: TGCGCCAGCAGCTTTAACACCGGGGAGCTGTTTTTT.

The rearrangement uses TRBV5-1 and TRBJ1-1; no definite D call. The CDR3 is made up of 15 amino acids. CDR1 is SGHRS, CDR2 YFSETQ, per germline. The germline V and J ends were trimmed by 0 bases and 1 base, with 10 bases remaining between them. The CDR3 reads CASSLERGRNTEAFF. CDR3 sequence (DNA): TGCGCCAGCAGCTTGGAACGAGGGCGGAACACTGAAGCTTTCTTT.

The V call is TRBV5-1, the J call TRBJ2-1, with 8 bases lining up with TRBD1. The trim removed 4 bases at V and 9 bases at J, leaving 12 bases unmatched. This CDR3 has 15 residues. The germline CDR1 and CDR2 sequences are SGHRS and YFSETQ. This CDR3 is CASSPDRVGLGEQFF. Written as DNA, the CDR3 is TGCGCCAGCAGCCCGGACAGGGTGGGTCTGGGTGAGCAGTTCTTC.

This chain links TRBV6-1 with TRBJ2-5, with TRBD2 as a possible D gene (5 bases). The CDR3 sequence is 19 residues long. CDR1 is MNHNS, CDR2 SASEGT, per germline. V was shortened by 2 bases and J by 5 bases, with 27 bases between the two germline ends. CDR3 protein: CASSESLGRGPGVMETQYF. The CDR3, as DNA: TGTGCCAGCAGTGAAAGTTTGGGTCGCGGTCCCGGGGTGATGGAGACCCAGTACTTC.

The chain has TRBV30 and TRBJ1-1; D is ambiguous. The length of the CDR3 is 15 residues. The germline CDR1 and CDR2 sequences are GTSNPN and SVGIG (reference sequence). V gave up 3 bases and J gave up 1 base, with 15 bases separating them. The CDR3 protein is CAWSKNTVSNTEAFF. CDR3 nucleotides: TGTGCCTGGAGCAAAAACACAGTGTCGAACACTGAAGCTTTCTTT.

V usage is TRBV18 and J usage is TRBJ1-2; possible D gene TRBD1, 6 bases. The germline V gene has CDR1 KGHSH and CDR2 LQKENI. The CDR3 has 14 residues. V lost 9 bases, J lost 2 bases, and 16 bases lay in between. CDR3: CASRPGDGNYGYTF. The CDR3 nucleotides read TGTGCCAGTCGTCCAGGGGACGGGAACTATGGCTACACCTTC.

The chain links TRBV27 to TRBJ2-2; D not certain. The V gene lost 7 bases and the J gene lost 6 bases, with 21 bases spanning the gap. Germline-derived CDR1 and CDR2 are MNHEY and SMNVEV (reference sequence). This CDR3 region has 16 residues. CDR3 coding DNA: TGTGCCAGCACCCCAACGAGGTTAGGTCTGGCCGGGGAGCTGTTTTTT. Translating gives CASTPTRLGLAGELFF.

With regard to this clone: One end of the junction varies from germline; a read error may be responsible. The V and J genes are TRBV5-1 and TRBJ2-1; a weak D match, TRBD2 (7 bases). The germline gives CDR1 SGHRS, CDR2 YFSETQ. The CDR3 is 16 residues long. The chain's CDR3 is CAGSPEGGGEHNEQFF. The CDR3, as DNA: TGCGCCGGCAGCCCGGAAGGGGGAGGGGAACACAATGAGCAGTTCTTC.

V and J are TRBV19 and TRBJ1-2; a weak D match, TRBD1 (5 bases). V lost 5 bases, J lost 8 bases, and 15 bases lay in between. The CDR3 runs to 13 residues. Germline-derived CDR1 and CDR2 are LNHDA and SQIVND (reference sequence). This CDR3 reads CASSPTGLGGYTF. Here the CDR3 DNA reads TGTGCCAGTAGTCCAACAGGCTTAGGGGGCTACACCTTC.

Comment on this clone: One end of the junction does not line up with germline, which may come from a read error. The rearrangement links TRBV7-7 to TRBJ2-2; 8 bases are a match to TRBD2. Germline CDR1 is SSHAT and CDR2 is FNYEAQ (reference sequence). The CDR3 is 15 residues long. The CDR3 nucleotides are TGTGCTAGCAGCCCGCCGGGACTAGGCACCGGGGAGCTGTTTTTT. It encodes CASSPPGLGTGELFF. The full variable domain, with the rest looked up from reference TRBV7-7 and TRBJ2-2, is GAGVSQSPRYKVTKRGQDVTLRCDPISSHATLYWYQQALGQGPEFLTYFNYEAQPDKSGLPSDRFSAERPEGSISTLTIQRTEQRDSAMYRCASSPPGLGTGELFFGEGSRLTVL.

The gene calls are TRBV7-9 and TRBJ2-7; D possibly corresponds to TRBD2 (5 bases). The CDR3 loop spans 14 amino acids. Trimming removed 5 bases from V and 3 bases from J, with 14 bases in between. Germline V gives CDR1 SEHNR, CDR2 FQNEAQ (reference sequence). The CDR3 region has the DNA TGTGCCAGCAGCCCCCCGGGGAAGGGCTACGAGCAGTACTTC. Residues: CASSPPGKGYEQYF.

The chain recombines TRBV6-1 with TRBJ2-7; D uncertain. The CDR3 has 14 residues. CDR1 is MNHNS, CDR2 SASEGT, per germline. Trimming removed 4 bases at V and 0 bases at J, with 10 bases between. CDR3 DNA: TGTGCCAGCAGTGGCGGCTTTAGCTCCTACGAGCAGTACTTC. This sequence encodes CASSGGFSSYEQYF.

The chain employs TRBV25-1 and TRBJ1-1; 7 positions match TRBD1. The germline V gene has CDR1 MGHDK and CDR2 SYGVNS. Trimming removed 2 bases from V and 1 base from J; junction bases left unmatched: 4. This CDR3 has 15 residues. The CDR3, as DNA: TGTGCCAGCAGTGAAGACTCAGGGGGGAACACTGAAGCTTTCTTT. Protein: CASSEDSGGNTEAFF.

The chain is built from TRBV29-1 and TRBJ2-7; D possibly corresponds to TRBD1 (7 bases). V lost 4 bases to trimming and J lost 0 bases, with 16 bases between them. Germline V gives CDR1 SQVTM, CDR2 ANQGSEA. The CDR3 has 15 residues. The CDR3 protein is CSVARGVSSSYEQYF. DNA for the CDR3: TGCAGCGTTGCCAGGGGGGTTTCCAGCTCCTACGAGCAGTACTTC.

The chain couples TRBV5-1 to TRBJ2-7; TRBD1 matches 8 bases. This CDR3 is built from 15 residues. The germline gives CDR1 SGHRS, CDR2 YFSETQ. Losses at the gene ends were 3 bases for V and 9 bases for J; bases not matched to a gene: 14. DNA for the CDR3: TGCGCCAGCAGCTCGACAGGGGAGAGGCTACGAGGGCAGTACTTC. Amino acids: CASSSTGERLRGQYF.

This clone was seen once. The gene calls are TRBV5-8 and TRBJ2-1; 8 bases are a match to TRBD2. V lost 0 bases, J lost 5 bases, and 7 bases stayed unmatched. The CDR3 consists of 16 residues. Per germline, CDR1 SGHTS and CDR2 YDEGEE. In nucleotides, the CDR3 is TGTGCCAGCAGCTTGGGGAGCGGGAGTGGGAACAATGAGCAGTTCTTC. Amino acids: CASSLGSGSGNNEQFF.